Each of the 4 T cell receptor beta chains below was sequenced from the same sample in a study of blood T cells in healthy people across ages. Primers used in a second PCR of about 6 to 11 cycles were a sample-barcoded 5' primer and a J-beta primer mix. MiXCR, run by TCRdb on the 5' RACE reads, gives a single entry per CDR3 protein. This sample has about 930,000 distinct CDR3 sequences; roughly 29% occur once, and the top ten carry about 10%. This sample was shared with a second study, whose subject was T cells of mothers and their children.

Sequenced material: blood. These receptors were collected from a woman aged 40 to 50 in good health.

This clonotype has a handful of counts. The CDR3: CASSTTGDGYEQYF. CDR3 nucleotides: TGTGCCAGCAGTACGACAGGGGACGGTTACGAGCAGTACTTC. The chain is built from TRBV12-3 or TRBV12-4 and TRBJ2-7; TRBD1 agrees at 8 bases. CDR3 length equals 14 residues. V lost 5 bases, J lost 4 bases, and 7 bases stayed unmatched.

This clonotype was detected many times. This chain joins TRBV7-9 and TRBJ2-5; 9 bases fit TRBD1. This CDR3 has 15 residues. Trimming at V came to 5 bases and at J to 4 bases, leaving 8 bases not matched to a gene. Germline CDR1 is SEHNR and CDR2 is FQNEAQ (reference sequence). DNA for the CDR3: TGTGCCAGCAGCCCCTGGAGACAGGGGGTAGAGACCCAGTACTTC. Residues: CASSPWRQGVETQYF.

Turning to this clonotype: This may stem from a read error, because a much larger clone lies one nucleotide away. The gene calls are TRBV6-2 or TRBV6-3 and TRBJ2-1, with a possible D match to TRBD1 (6 bases). V lost 9 bases to trimming and J lost 15 bases, with 18 bases between them. The germline gives CDR1 MNHEY, CDR2 SVGEGT. This CDR3 comprises 11 residues. CDR3 nucleotides: TGTGCCAGTTGGGGACATCAAGGGAGGTTCTTC. Its translation is CASWGHQGRFF.

In this sample, this clonotype turned up a few times. This chain links TRBV6-5 with TRBJ2-1; D might be TRBD2 (7 bases). Trimming cost V 10 bases and J 9 bases, with 25 bases left between them. Looked up from germline, CDR1 is MNHEY and CDR2 is SVGAGI. The CDR3 is 15 amino acids. The CDR3 DNA reads as TGTGCCACCTCTTTGGGAGGGGGGGCCGGAGGTGAGCAGTTCTTC. Its translation: CATSLGGGAGGEQFF.